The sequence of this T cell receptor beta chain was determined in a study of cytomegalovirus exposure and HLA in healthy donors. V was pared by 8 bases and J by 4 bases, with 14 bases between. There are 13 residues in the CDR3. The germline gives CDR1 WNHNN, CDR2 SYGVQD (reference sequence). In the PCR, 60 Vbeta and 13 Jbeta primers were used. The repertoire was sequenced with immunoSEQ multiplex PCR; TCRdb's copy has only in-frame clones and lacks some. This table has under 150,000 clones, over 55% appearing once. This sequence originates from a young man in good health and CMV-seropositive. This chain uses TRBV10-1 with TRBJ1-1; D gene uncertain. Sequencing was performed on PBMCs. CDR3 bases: TGCGCCAGCCGGCACGGGAAGAGCACTGAAGCTTTCTTT. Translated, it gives CASRHGKSTEAFF.